This T cell receptor beta chain is from a study of T cell repertoires in cytomegalovirus infection. Study background: Matching HLA type, along with CMV infection, was indicated by public TCR beta signatures.

TCRdb re-derived calls from the reads in MiXCR, one entry per CDR3 protein. The sample includes over 300,000 distinct CDR3 sequences, around 9.5% of them seen just once. The study, taken as a whole, reports: The ex vivo response showed dominance by HLA-C-restricted CMV-specific TCR beta clonotypes. Individuals carrying CMV plus the relevant HLA were identified by cumulative frequency of public TCR beta families.

This clonotype has a handful of counts. Its antigen remains unknown. Input material: PBMCs. This receptor was obtained from a human donor in good health (CMV status not recorded). Some clones in this sample may be carry-over from other donors' samples.

The CDR3 DNA reads as TGTGCCAGCAGCTTGGCGGGACTGTTCAATGAGCAGTTCTTC. Residues: CASSLAGLFNEQFF. This sequence joins TRBV5-4 and TRBJ2-1; possible D gene TRBD2, 6 bases. Looked up from germline, CDR1 is SGHNT and CDR2 is YYREEE (reference sequence). V was clipped by 0 bases and J by 6 bases, with 10 bases between them. The CDR3 sequence is 14 residues long.